The present T cell receptor beta chain was sequenced within a study of cytomegalovirus exposure and HLA in healthy donors. As concerns this clone: What it binds is unknown.

Study results and caveats: Excluded were some V segments that proved indistinguishable, including TRBV6-2 and TRBV6-3.

This CDR3 has 15 amino acids. The germline V gene has CDR1 GTSNPN and CDR2 SVGIG (reference sequence). The J segment lost 2 bases and the V segment lost 2 bases, leaving 7 bases of the junction unmatched. There were likely unrecorded immune exposures, though donors were nominally healthy when sampled. Researchers ran the PCR with 60 Vbeta and 13 Jbeta primers. Clones were read by immunoSEQ multiplex PCR, and TCRdb kept only the in-frame ones, dropping some. The sample records a few hundred thousand clones, roughly 90% being singletons. Sequencing was carried out using PBMCs. This sequence joins TRBV30 and TRBJ2-7; 9 bases line up with TRBD1. The sequence was obtained from a woman younger than 30 in good health and CMV-seronegative. The DNA of the CDR3 is TGTGCCTGGAGTATCGCCGGGACAGGGCCCTACGAGCAGTACTTC. Amino acids: CAWSIAGTGPYEQYF.